A selection of T cell receptor beta chains follows, all from one sample in a study of shared T cell receptors in the human thymus. Clones were sequenced by immunoSEQ multiplex PCR, and TCRdb holds only the in-frame ones, with some missing. Of 500,000 to 850,000 clones listed, about 89% are singletons. A further study also used this sample, focusing on human thymus T cells.

The specimen sequenced was thymocytes. These receptors were collected from a boy in the first two years of life with a congenital heart defect. CDR3s include the opening cysteine and the closing phenylalanine or tryptophan. The order of the fields is CDR3 protein, CDR3 DNA, V gene, D gene, J gene, clone size. D genes are given only for firm matches. Only part of the rows carry a size: once, few, many, or a class if the clone is expanded.

cdr3_aa: CSVETGGRNTEAFF
cdr3_nt: TGCAGCGTTGAGACAGGGGGAAGGAACACTGAAGCTTTCTTT
v_call: TRBV29-1
d_call: TRBD1
j_call: TRBJ1-1
clone_size: .

cdr3_aa: CASSMFGESNQPQHF
cdr3_nt: TGTGCCAGTAGTATGTTTGGAGAATCAAATCAGCCCCAGCATTTT
v_call: TRBV19
d_call: .
j_call: TRBJ1-5
clone_size: .

cdr3_aa: CASSSTGDLYEQYF
cdr3_nt: TGTGCCAGCAGCTCGACAGGGGATCTGTACGAGCAGTACTTC
v_call: TRBV27
d_call: TRBD1
j_call: TRBJ2-7
clone_size: .

cdr3_aa: CASSFRGGSSREQYF
cdr3_nt: TGTGCCAGCAGTTTCCGCGGGGGGTCTTCTCGAGAGCAGTACTTC
v_call: TRBV27
d_call: TRBD2
j_call: TRBJ2-7
clone_size: .

cdr3_aa: CASSLSDSLRGNTIYF
cdr3_nt: TGCGCCAGCAGCCTTTCGGACAGCCTTCGCGGAAACACCATATATTTT
v_call: TRBV5-1
d_call: .
j_call: TRBJ1-3
clone_size: few

cdr3_aa: CASSLSGHNTEAFF
cdr3_nt: TGTGCCAGCAGTTTATCAGGACACAACACTGAAGCTTTCTTT
v_call: TRBV28
d_call: .
j_call: TRBJ1-1
clone_size: .

cdr3_aa: CASRLRDRGGTEAFF
cdr3_nt: TGCGCCAGCAGGCTAAGGGACAGGGGTGGCACTGAAGCTTTCTTT
v_call: TRBV5-1
d_call: TRBD1
j_call: TRBJ1-1
clone_size: .

cdr3_aa: CASSTRTAHLVGDEQYF
cdr3_nt: TGTGCCAGTAGTACCCGGACAGCCCACCTAGTTGGAGACGAGCAGTACTTC
v_call: TRBV19
d_call: .
j_call: TRBJ2-7
clone_size: few

cdr3_aa: CAWSPWTSGNTGELFF
cdr3_nt: TGTGCCTGGAGTCCCTGGACTAGCGGAAACACCGGGGAGCTGTTTTTT
v_call: TRBV30
d_call: TRBD2
j_call: TRBJ2-2
clone_size: .

cdr3_aa: CASSPYSGSPPYEQYF
cdr3_nt: TGTGCCAGCAGCCCCTATAGCGGGAGCCCTCCCTACGAGCAGTACTTC
v_call: TRBV28
d_call: TRBD2
j_call: TRBJ2-7
clone_size: .

cdr3_aa: CASSQALAGRYCSYNEQFF
cdr3_nt: TGCGCCAGCAGCCAAGCCCTAGCGGGGAGGTATTGTTCCTACAATGAGCAGTTCTTC
v_call: TRBV4-3
d_call: TRBD2
j_call: TRBJ2-1
clone_size: .

cdr3_aa: CASTSTGTDRYEQYF
cdr3_nt: TGTGCCAGCACCTCGACCGGGACAGACCGCTACGAGCAGTACTTC
v_call: TRBV6-5
d_call: TRBD1
j_call: TRBJ2-7
clone_size: .

cdr3_aa: CASSLGLRDRARSTNEKLFF
cdr3_nt: TGTGCCAGCAGCTTAGGGCTCAGGGACAGGGCCAGATCAACTAATGAAAAACTGTTTTTT
v_call: TRBV13
d_call: TRBD1
j_call: TRBJ1-4
clone_size: .

cdr3_aa: CASSSGTSVFPYEQYF
cdr3_nt: TGCGCCAGCAGCTCCGGGACTTCCGTGTTCCCTTACGAGCAGTACTTC
v_call: TRBV5-1
d_call: .
j_call: TRBJ2-7
clone_size: .

cdr3_aa: CASSVDSGPKDTQYF
cdr3_nt: TGTGCCAGCAGCGTGGATAGCGGCCCGAAGGATACGCAGTATTTT
v_call: TRBV9
d_call: .
j_call: TRBJ2-3
clone_size: .

cdr3_aa: CASSQANRGNTEAFF
cdr3_nt: TGTGCCAGCAGCCAGGCTAACAGGGGAAACACTGAAGCTTTCTTT
v_call: TRBV14
d_call: TRBD1
j_call: TRBJ1-1
clone_size: .

cdr3_aa: CASSDLVANTGELFF
cdr3_nt: TGCGCCAGCAGCGACCTAGTAGCGAACACCGGGGAGCTGTTTTTT
v_call: TRBV5-1
d_call: .
j_call: TRBJ2-2
clone_size: .

cdr3_aa: CASSLGRSGKEPYNEQFF
cdr3_nt: TGTGCCAGCAGCCTCGGGAGGTCTGGGAAGGAACCCTACAATGAGCAGTTCTTC
v_call: TRBV5-6
d_call: TRBD2
j_call: TRBJ2-1
clone_size: few

cdr3_aa: CASSQEHGGRANEQFF
cdr3_nt: TGCGCCAGCAGCCAAGAGCATGGCGGGAGAGCCAATGAGCAGTTCTTC
v_call: TRBV4-3
d_call: TRBD2
j_call: TRBJ2-1
clone_size: .

cdr3_aa: CASSDRGASGELFF
cdr3_nt: TGTGCCAGCAGTGACAGGGGGGCTAGCGGGGAGCTGTTTTTT
v_call: TRBV2
d_call: .
j_call: TRBJ2-2
clone_size: .

cdr3_aa: CASQGAGSRVGEQYF
cdr3_nt: TGTGCCAGCCAGGGCGCCGGTTCTAGGGTTGGCGAGCAGTACTTC
v_call: TRBV6-5
d_call: .
j_call: TRBJ2-7
clone_size: .

cdr3_aa: CASATGALNTEAFF
cdr3_nt: TGTGCCAGCGCGACAGGGGCCCTAAACACTGAAGCTTTCTTT
v_call: TRBV28
d_call: TRBD1
j_call: TRBJ1-1
clone_size: few

cdr3_aa: CSVYCSGANVLTF
cdr3_nt: TGCAGCGTTTACTGCTCTGGGGCCAACGTCCTGACTTTC
v_call: TRBV29-1
d_call: .
j_call: TRBJ2-6
clone_size: .

cdr3_aa: CASSLGGTGGLGNSPLHF
cdr3_nt: TGTGCCAGCAGCTTAGGGGGGACAGGGGGATTGGGTAATTCACCCCTCCACTTT
v_call: TRBV7-8
d_call: TRBD1
j_call: TRBJ1-6
clone_size: .